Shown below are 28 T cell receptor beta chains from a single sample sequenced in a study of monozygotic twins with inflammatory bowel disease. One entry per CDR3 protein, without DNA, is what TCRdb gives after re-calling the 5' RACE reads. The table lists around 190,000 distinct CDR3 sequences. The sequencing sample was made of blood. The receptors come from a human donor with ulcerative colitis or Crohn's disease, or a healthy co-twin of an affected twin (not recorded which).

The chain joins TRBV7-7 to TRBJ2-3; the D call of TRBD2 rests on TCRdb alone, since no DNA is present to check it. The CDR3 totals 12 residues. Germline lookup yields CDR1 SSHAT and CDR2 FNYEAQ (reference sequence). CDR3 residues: CASSLAGGTQYF.

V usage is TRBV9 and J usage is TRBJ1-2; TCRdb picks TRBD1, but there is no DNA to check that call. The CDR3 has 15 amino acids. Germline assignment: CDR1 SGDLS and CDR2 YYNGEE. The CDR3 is CASSVGRRQIYGYTF.

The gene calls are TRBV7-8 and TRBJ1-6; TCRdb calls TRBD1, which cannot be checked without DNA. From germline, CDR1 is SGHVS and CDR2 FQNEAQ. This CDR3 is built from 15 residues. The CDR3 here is CASSPRTDFNSPLHF. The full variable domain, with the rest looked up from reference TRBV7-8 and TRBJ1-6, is GAGVSQSPRYKVAKRGQDVALRCDPISGHVSLFWYQQALGQGPEFLTYFQNEAQLDKSGLPSDRFFAERPEGSVSTLKIQRTQQEDSAVYLCASSPRTDFNSPLHFGNGTRLTVT.

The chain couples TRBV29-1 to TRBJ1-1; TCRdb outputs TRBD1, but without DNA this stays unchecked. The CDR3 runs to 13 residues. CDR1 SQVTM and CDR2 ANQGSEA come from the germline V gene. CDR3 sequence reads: CSVRGQGRTEAFF.

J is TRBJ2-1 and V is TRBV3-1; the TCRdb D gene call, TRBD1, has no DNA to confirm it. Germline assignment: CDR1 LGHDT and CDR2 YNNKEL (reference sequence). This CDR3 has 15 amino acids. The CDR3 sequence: CASSQDRRGRGEQFF.

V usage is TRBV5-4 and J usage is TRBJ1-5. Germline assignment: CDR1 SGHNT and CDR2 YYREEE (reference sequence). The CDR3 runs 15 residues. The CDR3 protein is CASSRGGTSGQPQHF.

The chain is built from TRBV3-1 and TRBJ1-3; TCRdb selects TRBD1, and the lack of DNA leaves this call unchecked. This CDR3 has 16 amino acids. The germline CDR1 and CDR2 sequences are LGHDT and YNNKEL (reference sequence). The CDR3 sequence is CASSQQGPHSGNTIYF. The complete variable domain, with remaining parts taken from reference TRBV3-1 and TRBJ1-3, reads DTAVSQTPKYLVTQMGNDKSIKCEQNLGHDTMYWYKQDSKKFLKIMFSYNNKELIINETVPNRFSPKSPDKAHLNLHINSLELGDSAVYFCASSQQGPHSGNTIYFGEGSWLTVV.

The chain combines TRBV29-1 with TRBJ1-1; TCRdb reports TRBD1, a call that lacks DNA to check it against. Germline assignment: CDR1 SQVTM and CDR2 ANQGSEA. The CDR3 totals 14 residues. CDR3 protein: CSAGLGGAWTEAFF. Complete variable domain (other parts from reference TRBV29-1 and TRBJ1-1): SAVISQKPSRDICQRGTSLTIQCQVDSQVTMMFWYRQQPGQSLTLIATANQGSEATYESGFVIDKFPISRPNLTFSTLTVSNMSPEDSSIYLCSAGLGGAWTEAFFGQGTRLTVV.

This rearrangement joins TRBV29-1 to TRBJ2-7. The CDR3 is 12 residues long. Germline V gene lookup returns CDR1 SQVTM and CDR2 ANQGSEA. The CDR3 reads CSVLQDSYEQYF.

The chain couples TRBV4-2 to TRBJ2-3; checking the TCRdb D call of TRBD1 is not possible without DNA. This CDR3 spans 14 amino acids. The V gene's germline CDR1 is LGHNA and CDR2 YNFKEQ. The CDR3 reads CASRGTGSVDTQYF.

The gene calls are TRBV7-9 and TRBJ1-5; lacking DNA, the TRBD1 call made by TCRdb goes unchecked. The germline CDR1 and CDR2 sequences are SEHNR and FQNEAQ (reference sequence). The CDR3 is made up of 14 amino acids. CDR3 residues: CASSRTEGIQPQHF.

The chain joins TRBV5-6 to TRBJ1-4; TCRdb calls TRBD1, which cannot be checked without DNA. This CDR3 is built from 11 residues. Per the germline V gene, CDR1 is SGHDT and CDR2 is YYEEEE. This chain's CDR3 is CASSWGQELFF.

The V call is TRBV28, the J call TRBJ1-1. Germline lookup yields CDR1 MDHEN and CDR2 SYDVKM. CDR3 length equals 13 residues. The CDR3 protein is CASSPPRETEAFF.

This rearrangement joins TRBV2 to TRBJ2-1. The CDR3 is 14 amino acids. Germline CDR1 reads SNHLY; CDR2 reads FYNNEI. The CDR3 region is CASMDSFSYNEQFF.

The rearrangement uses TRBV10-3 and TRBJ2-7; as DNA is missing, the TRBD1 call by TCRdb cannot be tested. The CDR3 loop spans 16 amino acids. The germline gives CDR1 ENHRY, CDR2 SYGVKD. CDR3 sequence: CAISTSKQGVTYEQYF.

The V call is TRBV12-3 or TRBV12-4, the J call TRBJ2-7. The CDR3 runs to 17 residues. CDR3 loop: CASSLALLPASSGEQYF.

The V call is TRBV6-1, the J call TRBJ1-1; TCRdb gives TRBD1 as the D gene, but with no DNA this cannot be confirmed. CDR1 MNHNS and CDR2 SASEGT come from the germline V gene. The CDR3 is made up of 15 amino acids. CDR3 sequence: CASSPPRGIHTEAFF.

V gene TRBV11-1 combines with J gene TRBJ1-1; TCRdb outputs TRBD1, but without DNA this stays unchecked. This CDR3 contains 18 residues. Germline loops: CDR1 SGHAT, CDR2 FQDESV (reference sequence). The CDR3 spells CASSLGAGTGVYGGEAFF. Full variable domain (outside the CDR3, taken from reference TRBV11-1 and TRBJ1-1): EAEVAQSPRYKITEKSQAVAFWCDPISGHATLYWYRQILGQGPELLVQFQDESVVDDSQLPKDRFSAERLKGVDSTLKIQPAELGDSAMYLCASSLGAGTGVYGGEAFFGQGTRLTVV.

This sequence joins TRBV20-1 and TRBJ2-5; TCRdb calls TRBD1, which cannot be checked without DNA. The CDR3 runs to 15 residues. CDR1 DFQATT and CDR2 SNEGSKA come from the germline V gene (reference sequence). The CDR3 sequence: CSATQGGAWRETQYF.

CDR3 region: CASRGTGVYEQYF. The rearrangement uses TRBV5-1 and TRBJ2-7; TCRdb outputs TRBD1, but without DNA this stays unchecked. The CDR3 runs to 13 residues. Germline-derived CDR1 and CDR2 are SGHRS and YFSETQ.

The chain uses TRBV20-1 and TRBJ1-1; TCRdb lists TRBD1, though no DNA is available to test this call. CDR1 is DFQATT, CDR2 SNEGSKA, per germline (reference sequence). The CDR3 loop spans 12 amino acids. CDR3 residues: CSARQGGTEAFF.

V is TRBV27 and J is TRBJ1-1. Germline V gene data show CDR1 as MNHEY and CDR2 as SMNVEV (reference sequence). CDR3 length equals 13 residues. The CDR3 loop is CASSLRRDSEAFF.

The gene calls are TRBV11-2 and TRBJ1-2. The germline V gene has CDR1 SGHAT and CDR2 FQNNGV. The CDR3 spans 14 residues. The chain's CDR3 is CASSLVPATYGYTF.

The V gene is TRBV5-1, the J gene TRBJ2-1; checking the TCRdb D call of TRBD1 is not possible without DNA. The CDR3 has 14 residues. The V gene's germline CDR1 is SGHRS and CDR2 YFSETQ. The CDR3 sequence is CASSLGRDSYEQFF.

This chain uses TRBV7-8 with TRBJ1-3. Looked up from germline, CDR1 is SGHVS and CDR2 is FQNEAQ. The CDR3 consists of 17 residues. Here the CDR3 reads CASSLGRMGYSGNTIYF.

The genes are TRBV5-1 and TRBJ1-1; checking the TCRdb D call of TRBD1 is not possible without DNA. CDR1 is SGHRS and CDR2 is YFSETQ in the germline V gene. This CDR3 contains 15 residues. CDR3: CASSLTGTVNTEAFF.

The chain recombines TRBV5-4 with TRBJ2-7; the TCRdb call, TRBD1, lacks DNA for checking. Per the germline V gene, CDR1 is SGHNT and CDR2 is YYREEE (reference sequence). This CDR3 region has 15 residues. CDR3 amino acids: CASSLRQGVVYEQYF.

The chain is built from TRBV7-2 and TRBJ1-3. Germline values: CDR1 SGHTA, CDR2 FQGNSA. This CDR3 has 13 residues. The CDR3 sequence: CASSPPSGNTIYF.